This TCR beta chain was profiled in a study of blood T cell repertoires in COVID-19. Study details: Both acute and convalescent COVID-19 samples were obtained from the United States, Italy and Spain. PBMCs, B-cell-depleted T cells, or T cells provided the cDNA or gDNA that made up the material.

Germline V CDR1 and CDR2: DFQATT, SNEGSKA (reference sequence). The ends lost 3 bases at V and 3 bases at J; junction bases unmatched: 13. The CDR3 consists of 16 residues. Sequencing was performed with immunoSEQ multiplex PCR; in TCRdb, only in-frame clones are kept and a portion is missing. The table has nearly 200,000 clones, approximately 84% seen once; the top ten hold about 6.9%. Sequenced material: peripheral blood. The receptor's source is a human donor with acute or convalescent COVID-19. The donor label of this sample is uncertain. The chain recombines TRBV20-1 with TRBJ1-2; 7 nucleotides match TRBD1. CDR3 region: CSASPTGTENDYGYTF. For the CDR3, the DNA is TGCAGTGCTAGTCCGACCGGGACAGAGAACGACTATGGCTACACCTTC.